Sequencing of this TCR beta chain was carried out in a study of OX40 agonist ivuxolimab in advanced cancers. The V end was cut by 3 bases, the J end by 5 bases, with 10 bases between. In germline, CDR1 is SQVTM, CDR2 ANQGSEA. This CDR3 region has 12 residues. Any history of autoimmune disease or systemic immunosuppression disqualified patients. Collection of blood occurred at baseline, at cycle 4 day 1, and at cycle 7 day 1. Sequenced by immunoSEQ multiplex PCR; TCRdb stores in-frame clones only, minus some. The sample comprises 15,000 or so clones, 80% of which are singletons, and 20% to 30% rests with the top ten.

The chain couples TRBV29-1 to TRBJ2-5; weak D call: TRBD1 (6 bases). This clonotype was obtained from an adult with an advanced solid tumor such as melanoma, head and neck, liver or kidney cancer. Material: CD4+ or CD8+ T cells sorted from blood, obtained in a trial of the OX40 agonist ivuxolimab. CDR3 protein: CSVDWGLETQYF. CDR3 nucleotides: TGCAGCGTTGATTGGGGGCTCGAGACCCAGTACTTC.